The 5 T cell receptor beta chains below come from one sample, sequenced in a study of T cell changes during pregnancy in multiple sclerosis. The assay was immunoSEQ multiplex PCR, and TCRdb's table has in-frame clones only and misses some. This table has tens of thousands of clones, roughly 91% appearing once. The sequencing used peripheral blood, collected in the third trimester of pregnancy. Source of these receptors: a female donor in good health, enrolled as a control in a pregnancy study.

This sequence joins TRBV6-5 and TRBJ1-2, with D possibly matching TRBD1 (5 bases). The CDR3 runs 14 residues. CDR1 is MNHEY and CDR2 is SVGAGI in the germline V gene. Trimming left V 5 bases short and J 7 bases short, with 17 bases between. This CDR3 reads CASSLGGRVGGYTF. In DNA form, the CDR3 reads TGTGCCAGCAGTCTAGGTGGCAGGGTGGGTGGCTACACCTTC.

This chain links TRBV29-1 with TRBJ2-5, with 9 bases aligning to TRBD1. With the DNA end fitting TRBJ2-7 better, the J assignment may be wrong. This CDR3 is 13 amino acids long. Germline V lookup: CDR1 SQVTM, CDR2 ANQGSEA. The CDR3 coding sequence is TGCAGCGTCAGACAGGGGGAAAGTTACGAGCAGTACTTC. It yields the protein CSVRQGESYEQYF.

This chain links TRBV19 with TRBJ2-5; 8 bases are shared with TRBD1. Germline V gene lookup returns CDR1 LNHDA and CDR2 SQIVND (reference sequence). The CDR3 has 15 residues. V trimming: 6 bases; J trimming: 3 bases; junction bases outside the gene matches: 9. CDR3 DNA: TGTGCCAGTAGCCGGACAGGGATCAAGAAAGAGACCCAGTACTTC. Translating it yields CASSRTGIKKETQYF.

The V and J genes are TRBV23-1 and TRBJ1-4, with a tentative D call TRBD1 (5 bases). TRBV23-1 is classed as an ORF, of uncertain function. CDR3 size: 16 residues. V dropped 5 bases and J dropped 3 bases, with 16 bases sitting between them. The CDR3 is CASSTRVGRANEKLFF. For the CDR3, the DNA is TGCGCCAGCAGTACCCGGGTGGGCAGGGCTAATGAAAAACTGTTTTTT.

This chain links TRBV12-5 with TRBJ1-6, with 9 bases matching TRBD1. From germline, CDR1 is LGHNT and CDR2 FRNRAP. CDR3 length equals 15 residues. V lost 6 bases and J lost 10; bases outside the gene matches: 10. CDR3 sequence: CASGTWTGVGSPLHF. The DNA for the CDR3 is TGTGCTAGTGGCACCTGGACAGGGGTTGGATCACCCCTCCACTTT.